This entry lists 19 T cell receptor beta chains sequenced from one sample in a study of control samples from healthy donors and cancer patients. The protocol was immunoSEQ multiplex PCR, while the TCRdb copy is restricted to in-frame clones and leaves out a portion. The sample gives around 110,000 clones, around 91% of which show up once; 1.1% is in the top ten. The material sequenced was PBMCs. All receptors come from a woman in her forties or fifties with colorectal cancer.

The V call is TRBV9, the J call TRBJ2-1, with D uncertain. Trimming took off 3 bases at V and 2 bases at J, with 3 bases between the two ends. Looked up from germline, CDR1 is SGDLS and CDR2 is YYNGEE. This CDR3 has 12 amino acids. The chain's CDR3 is CASSATYNEQFF. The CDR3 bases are TGTGCCAGCAGCGCCACCTACAATGAGCAGTTCTTC.

The chain's CDR3 is CASTKGLPQETQYF. The CDR3 bases are TGTGCCAGCACCAAAGGACTCCCCCAAGAGACCCAGTACTTC. The chain employs TRBV28 and TRBJ2-5, with a weak D call TRBD2 (5 bases). Germline V gives CDR1 MDHEN, CDR2 SYDVKM. Trimming removed 7 bases at V and 1 base at J, with 13 bases between. This CDR3 spans 14 amino acids.

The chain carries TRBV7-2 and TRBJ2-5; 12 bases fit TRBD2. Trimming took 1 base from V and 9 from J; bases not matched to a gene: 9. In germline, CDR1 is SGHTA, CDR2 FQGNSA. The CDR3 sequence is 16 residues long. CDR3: CASSLELAGGPGAQYF. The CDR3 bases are TGTGCCAGCAGCTTAGAACTAGCGGGGGGACCGGGGGCCCAGTACTTC.

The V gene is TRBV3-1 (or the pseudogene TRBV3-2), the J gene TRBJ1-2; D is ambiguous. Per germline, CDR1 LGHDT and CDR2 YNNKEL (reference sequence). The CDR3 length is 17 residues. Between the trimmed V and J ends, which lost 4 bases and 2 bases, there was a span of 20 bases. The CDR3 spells CASSPATLTWANYGYTF. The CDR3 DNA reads TGTGCCAGCAGCCCCGCCACGTTGACTTGGGCGAACTATGGCTACACCTTC.

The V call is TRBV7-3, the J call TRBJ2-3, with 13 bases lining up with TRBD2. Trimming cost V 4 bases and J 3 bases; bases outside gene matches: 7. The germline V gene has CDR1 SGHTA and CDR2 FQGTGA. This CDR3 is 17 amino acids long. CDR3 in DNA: TGTGCCAGCAGCTCTCCAGTACTAGCGGGAGGGACAGATACGCAGTATTTT. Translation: CASSSPVLAGGTDTQYF.

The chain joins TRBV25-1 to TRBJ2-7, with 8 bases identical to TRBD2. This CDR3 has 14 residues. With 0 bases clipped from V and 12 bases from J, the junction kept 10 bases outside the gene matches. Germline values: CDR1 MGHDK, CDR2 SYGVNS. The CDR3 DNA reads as TGTGCCAGCAGTGAATATAACCCAGCGGGAGTACTGTACTTC. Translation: CASSEYNPAGVLYF.

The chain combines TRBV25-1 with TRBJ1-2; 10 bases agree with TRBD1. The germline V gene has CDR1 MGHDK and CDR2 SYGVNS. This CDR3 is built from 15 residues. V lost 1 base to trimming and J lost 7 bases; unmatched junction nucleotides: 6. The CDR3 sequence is CASSESGTGVGGYTF. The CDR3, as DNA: TGTGCCAGCAGTGAATCCGGGACAGGGGTCGGTGGCTACACCTTC.

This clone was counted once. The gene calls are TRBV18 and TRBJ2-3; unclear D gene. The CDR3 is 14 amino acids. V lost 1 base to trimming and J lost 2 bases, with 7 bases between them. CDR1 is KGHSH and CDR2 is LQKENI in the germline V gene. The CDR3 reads CASSPQLNTDTQYF. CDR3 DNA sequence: TGTGCCAGCTCACCACAGCTAAACACAGATACGCAGTATTTT.

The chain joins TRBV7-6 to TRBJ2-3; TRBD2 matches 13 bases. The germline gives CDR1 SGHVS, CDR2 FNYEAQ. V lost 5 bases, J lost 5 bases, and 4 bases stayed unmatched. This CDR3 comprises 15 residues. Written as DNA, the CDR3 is TGTGCCAGCAGCCAAAGACTAGCGGGAGGAGATACGCAGTATTTT. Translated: CASSQRLAGGDTQYF.

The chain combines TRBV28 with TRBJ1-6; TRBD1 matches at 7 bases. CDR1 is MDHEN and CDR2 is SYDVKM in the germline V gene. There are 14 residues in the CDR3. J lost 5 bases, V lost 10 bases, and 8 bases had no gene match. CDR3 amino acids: CATLQGIDNSPLHF. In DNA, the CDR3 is TGTGCCACCTTACAGGGGATCGATAATTCACCCCTCCACTTT.

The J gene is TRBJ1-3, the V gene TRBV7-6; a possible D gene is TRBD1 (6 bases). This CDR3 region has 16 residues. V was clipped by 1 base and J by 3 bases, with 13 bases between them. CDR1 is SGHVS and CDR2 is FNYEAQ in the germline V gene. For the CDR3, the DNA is TGTGCCAGCAGCTTAGGCCAGGCAGGGGTTGGAAACACCATATATTTT. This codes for CASSLGQAGVGNTIYF.

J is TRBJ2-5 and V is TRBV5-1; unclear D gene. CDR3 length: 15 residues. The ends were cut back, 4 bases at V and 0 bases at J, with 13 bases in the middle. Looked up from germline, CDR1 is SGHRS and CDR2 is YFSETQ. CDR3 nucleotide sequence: TGCGCCAGCAGCGTCCAGGACCAGTACCAAGAGACCCAGTACTTC. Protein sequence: CASSVQDQYQETQYF. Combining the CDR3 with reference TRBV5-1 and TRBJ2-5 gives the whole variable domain KAGVTQTPRYLIKTRGQQVTLSCSPISGHRSVSWYQQTPGQGLQFLFEYFSETQRNKGNFPGRFSGRQFSNSRSEMNVSTLELGDSALYLCASSVQDQYQETQYFGPGTRLLVL.

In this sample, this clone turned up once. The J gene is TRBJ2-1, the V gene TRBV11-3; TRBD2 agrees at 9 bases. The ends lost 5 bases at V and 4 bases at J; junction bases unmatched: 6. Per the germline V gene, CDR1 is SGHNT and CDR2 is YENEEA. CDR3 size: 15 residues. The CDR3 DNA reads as TGTGCCAGCAGCCCCCGACTAGCGGCTTACAATGAGCAGTTCTTC. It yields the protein CASSPRLAAYNEQFF.

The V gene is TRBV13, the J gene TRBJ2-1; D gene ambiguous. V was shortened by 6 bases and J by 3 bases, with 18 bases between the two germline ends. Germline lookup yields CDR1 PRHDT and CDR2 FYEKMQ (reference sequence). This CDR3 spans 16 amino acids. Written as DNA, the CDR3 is TGTGCCAGCAGTTCCATGATCCAGTCACGCTACAATGAGCAGTTCTTC. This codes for CASSSMIQSRYNEQFF. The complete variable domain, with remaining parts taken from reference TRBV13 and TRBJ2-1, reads AAGVIQSPRHLIKEKRETATLKCYPIPRHDTVYWYQQGPGQDPQFLISFYEKMQSDKGSIPDRFSAQQFSDYHSELNMSSLELGDSALYFCASSSMIQSRYNEQFFGPGTRLTVL.

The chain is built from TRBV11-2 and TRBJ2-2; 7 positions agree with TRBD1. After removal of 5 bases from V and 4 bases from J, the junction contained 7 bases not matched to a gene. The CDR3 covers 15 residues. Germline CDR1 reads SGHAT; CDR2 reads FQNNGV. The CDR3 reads CASSPWDSFTGELFF. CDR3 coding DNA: TGTGCCAGCAGCCCCTGGGACAGTTTCACCGGGGAGCTGTTTTTT. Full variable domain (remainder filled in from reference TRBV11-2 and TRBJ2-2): EAGVAQSPRYKIIEKRQSVAFWCNPISGHATLYWYQQILGQGPKLLIQFQNNGVVDDSQLPKDRFSAERLKGVDSTLKIQPAKLEDSAVYLCASSPWDSFTGELFFGEGSRLTVL.

CDR3 sequence (DNA): TGCAGTGCCAAGGGAACCGGGGAGCTGTTTTTT. Its translation: CSAKGTGELFF. This chain uses TRBV20-1 with TRBJ2-2; D unresolved. Germline CDR1 reads DFQATT; CDR2 reads SNEGSKA (reference sequence). The length of the CDR3 is 11 residues. V gave up 6 bases and J gave up 5 bases, with 7 bases separating them.

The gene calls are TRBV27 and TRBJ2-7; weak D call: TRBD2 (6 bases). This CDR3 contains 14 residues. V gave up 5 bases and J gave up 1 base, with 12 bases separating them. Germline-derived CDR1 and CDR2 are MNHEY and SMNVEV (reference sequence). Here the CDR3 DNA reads TGTGCCAGCAGTGCGATCCTAGCGTCCTACGAGCAGTACTTC. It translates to CASSAILASYEQYF.

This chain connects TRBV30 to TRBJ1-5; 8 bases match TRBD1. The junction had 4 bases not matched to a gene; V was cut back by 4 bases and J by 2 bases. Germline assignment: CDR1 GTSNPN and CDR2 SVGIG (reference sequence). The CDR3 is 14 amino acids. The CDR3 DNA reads TGTGCCTGGACTAAGGACAGGGGCAATCAGCCCCAGCATTTT. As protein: CAWTKDRGNQPQHF.

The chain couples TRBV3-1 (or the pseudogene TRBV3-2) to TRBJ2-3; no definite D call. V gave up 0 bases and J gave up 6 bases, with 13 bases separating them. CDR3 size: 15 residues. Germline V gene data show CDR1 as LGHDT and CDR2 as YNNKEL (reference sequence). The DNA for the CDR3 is TGTGCCAGCAGCCAAGATGTGTCTGCCCGCGATACGCAGTATTTT. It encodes CASSQDVSARDTQYF.